This is a list of T cell receptor beta chains from one sample in a study of shared clonotypes between healthy human individuals. Using immunoSEQ multiplex PCR, the repertoire was profiled, and TCRdb retains in-frame clones only, with some absent. Of about 480,000 clones in the sample, 60% to 80% are singletons; the top ten hold around 13%. The specimen sequenced was PBMCs. The receptor source for this set is a middle-aged woman in good health. Some clones in this sample may be carry-over from other donors' samples. CDR3s include the opening cysteine and the closing phenylalanine or tryptophan. D genes are given only for firm matches. A row's size may be missing; if present it is once, few, many or a size class.

V gene	CDR3 length	J gene	clone size	D gene	CDR3 protein	CDR3 DNA
TRBV28	13	TRBJ2-7	NA	NA	CASSSGQTYEQYF	TGTGCCAGCAGTTCCGGACAGACCTACGAGCAGTACTTC
TRBV5-8	14	TRBJ1-4	NA	NA	CASSLGRTNEKLFF	TGTGCCAGCAGCTTGGGGAGAACTAATGAAAAACTGTTTTTT
TRBV12-1	17	TRBJ2-5	NA	NA	CASSFGFSPISWETQYF	TGTGCCAGCAGCTTTGGGTTCAGCCCGATATCCTGGGAGACCCAGTACTTC
TRBV5-1	13	TRBJ1-1	few	NA	CASSLDLSTEAFF	TGCGCCAGCAGCTTGGACCTTAGCACTGAAGCTTTCTTT
TRBV29-1	16	TRBJ1-4	NA	NA	CSAALGFAIGNEKLFF	TGCAGCGCCGCCCTGGGGTTCGCAATCGGTAATGAAAAACTGTTTTTT
TRBV4-1	15	TRBJ2-3	NA	NA	CASRSTSQSTDTQYF	TGCGCCAGCAGGAGTACCTCCCAGAGCACAGATACGCAGTATTTT
TRBV19	9	TRBJ2-7	NA	NA	CASNRVPFF	TGTGCCAGTAATCGGGTACCTTTCTTC
TRBV6-6	15	TRBJ2-3	NA	NA	CASGLPGLCTDTQYF	TGTGCCAGCGGGCTGCCCGGACTATGCACAGATACGCAGTATTTT
TRBV28	15	TRBJ2-7	NA	TRBD1	CATLPTGQGSHEQYF	TGTGCCACTCTTCCTACGGGACAGGGATCCCACGAGCAGTACTTC
TRBV2	14	TRBJ2-1	NA	TRBD2	CATPASGTYNEQFF	TGTGCCACCCCGGCTAGCGGGACCTACAATGAGCAGTTCTTC
TRBV6-6	13	TRBJ1-5	NA	NA	CASGTGYNQPQHF	TGTGCCAGCGGCACAGGTTACAATCAGCCCCAGCATTTT
TRBV7-6	15	TRBJ2-7	NA	TRBD2	CASSSASGPGYEQYF	TGTGCCAGCAGCTCCGCTAGCGGCCCCGGGTACGAGCAGTACTTC
TRBV27	14	TRBJ2-3	NA	NA	CASSSSGHTDTQYF	NA
TRBV28	17	TRBJ1-4	NA	NA	CASSLYRRAEHNEKLFF	TGTGCCAGCAGTTTGTACAGGAGGGCCGAACATAATGAAAAACTGTTTTTT
TRBV2	18	TRBJ2-5	once	NA	CASSPQGGDVYVGETQYF	TGTGCCAGCAGTCCCCAAGGGGGGGATGTTTATGTGGGAGAGACCCAGTACTTC
TRBV7-9	18	TRBJ2-5	once	TRBD1	CASSSQTGTGLGQETQYF	TGTGCCAGCAGCTCCCAGACCGGGACAGGACTCGGCCAAGAGACCCAGTACTTC
TRBV7-8	15	TRBJ2-7	NA	NA	CASSPDPRSSYEQYF	TGTGCCAGCAGCCCAGACCCTAGGAGCTCCTACGAGCAGTACTTC
TRBV30	18	TRBJ1-5	NA	TRBD1	CAWSSRGQGGWRNQPQHF	TGTGCCTGGAGTTCTAGGGGACAGGGCGGTTGGCGCAATCAGCCCCAGCATTTT
TRBV28	15	TRBJ2-4	NA	NA	CASSSTGLAKNIQYF	TGTGCCAGCAGTTCGACGGGCTTAGCCAAAAACATTCAGTACTTC
TRBV28	13	TRBJ1-2	NA	NA	CASSSGQSYGYTF	TGTGCCAGCAGCAGCGGACAGTCCTATGGCTACACCTTC
TRBV9	14	TRBJ1-4	NA	NA	CASSPGGANEKLFF	TGTGCCAGCAGCCCGGGGGGGGCTAATGAAAAACTGTTTTTT
TRBV30	14	TRBJ1-2	NA	TRBD1	CAWRHRGGNYGYTF	TGTGCCTGGAGGCACAGGGGCGGCAACTATGGCTACACCTTC
TRBV11-2	15	TRBJ2-3	NA	NA	CASSLALGRSTTQYF	TGTGCCAGCAGCTTAGCCCTAGGGAGGTCGACGACGCAGTATTTT
TRBV28	12	TRBJ2-1	NA	TRBD2	CASRLGGASPIF	TGTGCCAGCAGACTGGGAGGGGCTAGCCCGATCTTC
TRBV7-3	14	TRBJ2-3	NA	NA	CASSPGTTGDTQYF	TGTGCCAGCAGCCCCGGGACCACCGGGGATACGCAGTATTTT
TRBV5-1	14	TRBJ1-3	few	TRBD1	CASSSTGSLDTIYF	TGCGCCAGCAGCTCGACAGGGTCCCTAGACACCATATATTTT
TRBV18	18	TRBJ1-5	NA	NA	CASSPRGRGVYSNQPQHF	TGTGCCAGCTCGCCAAGGGGTAGGGGCGTCTATAGCAATCAGCCCCAGCATTTT
TRBV7-7	15	TRBJ2-1	NA	TRBD2	CASSLVSGTDNEQFF	TGTGCTAGCAGCTTAGTTAGCGGGACCGACAATGAGCAGTTCTTC
TRBV15	16	TRBJ1-4	NA	NA	CATSRDGGSTNEKLFF	TGTGCCACCAGCAGAGATGGAGGCTCAACTAATGAAAAACTGTTTTTT
TRBV5-8	13	TRBJ1-2	NA	NA	CASSPQGGDGYTF	TGTGCCAGCAGCCCCCAGGGAGGTGATGGCTACACCTTC
TRBV27	13	TRBJ1-1	NA	NA	CASSLGRNTEAFF	TGTGCCAGCAGCCTCGGGAGGAACACTGAAGCTTTCTTT
TRBV7-9	12	TRBJ1-3	NA	NA	CASSSTGNTIYF	TGTGCCAGCAGCAGCACTGGAAACACCATATATTTT
TRBV13	15	TRBJ2-2	NA	NA	CASSLVGANTGELFF	TGTGCCAGCAGCTTAGTTGGCGCGAACACCGGGGAGCTGTTTTTT
TRBV9	15	TRBJ2-7	NA	TRBD1	CASSVGSGGSYEQYF	TGTGCCAGCAGCGTAGGGTCAGGGGGATCCTACGAGCAGTACTTC
TRBV7-2	15	TRBJ2-1	NA	NA	CASSSQVGGHNEQFF	TGTGCCAGCAGCTCACAGGTGGGTGGACACAATGAGCAGTTCTTC
TRBV2	12	TRBJ2-7	NA	TRBD1	CASRGTGFEQYF	TGTGCCAGCAGGGGGACAGGGTTCGAGCAGTACTTC
TRBV7-9	13	TRBJ2-7	NA	TRBD2	CASSLAGGPKQYF	TGTGCCAGCAGCTTAGCGGGAGGGCCTAAGCAGTACTTC
TRBV7-3	15	TRBJ1-2	NA	NA	CASSLLPGHFSGYTF	TGTGCCAGCAGCTTACTACCGGGACATTTCAGTGGCTACACCTTC
TRBV28	15	TRBJ1-5	NA	TRBD1	CASSLSGGGNQPQHF	TGTGCCAGCAGTTTATCAGGGGGCGGCAATCAGCCCCAGCATTTT
TRBV5-1	16	TRBJ2-1	NA	TRBD1	CASSLIPGQGFNEQFF	TGCGCCAGCAGCTTAATACCGGGACAGGGGTTCAATGAGCAGTTCTTC
TRBV19	15	TRBJ2-7	NA	TRBD1	CASSSGGQMMDEQYF	TGTGCCAGTAGTTCAGGGGGCCAAATGATGGACGAGCAGTACTTC
TRBV4-2	17	TRBJ2-3	NA	TRBD2	CASSQGLAVTSTDTQYF	TGTGCCAGCAGCCAAGGACTAGCGGTTACTAGCACAGATACGCAGTATTTT
TRBV25-1	15	TRBJ1-1	few	TRBD1	CASSDTGTGLAEAFF	TGTGCCAGCAGTGATACCGGGACAGGGTTGGCTGAAGCTTTCTTT
TRBV4-2	14	TRBJ1-1	many	NA	CASSQRQDVTEAFF	TGTGCCAGCAGCCAGAGACAGGACGTCACTGAAGCTTTCTTT
TRBV7-3	14	TRBJ1-6	NA	TRBD1	CASSFGTGDSPLHF	TGTGCCAGCAGCTTCGGGACAGGGGACTCACCCCTCCACTTT
TRBV11-3	16	TRBJ2-3	NA	TRBD2	CASSTGKAGVSDTQYF	TGTGCCAGCAGCACCGGGAAAGCGGGAGTCTCAGATACGCAGTATTTT